This T cell receptor (beta chain) originates from a study of blood T cell repertoires in COVID-19. Study-wide background: Italy, Spain and the United States were the sources of the convalescent and acute COVID-19 samples. PBMCs, B-cell-depleted T cells, or T cells were the source of the cDNA or gDNA that made up the material.

Germline assignment: CDR1 MRHNA and CDR2 SNTAGT. V was clipped by 10 bases and J by 5 bases, with 21 bases between them. The CDR3 is 15 residues long. In the authors' workflow: The authors estimated nucleated cell counts from reference gene primer amplification. TCRdb keeps only in-frame clones here, not all; method: immunoSEQ multiplex PCR. V, J and clone size are taken as reported in that table, and D and trimming were inferred from the DNA itself. The repertoire holds about 130,000 clones, with around nine tenths as singletons. Seattle-derived patients entered the study during active infection and were followed longitudinally.

The receptor's source is a woman in her seventies with COVID-19, enrolled during active disease. The rearrangement joins TRBV6-4 to TRBJ2-1; D is unclear. Specimen: peripheral blood. The CDR3 coding sequence is TGTGCCAACGAATTCGTGCGCGTCCCGGACAATGAGCAGTTCTTC. Protein: CANEFVRVPDNEQFF.